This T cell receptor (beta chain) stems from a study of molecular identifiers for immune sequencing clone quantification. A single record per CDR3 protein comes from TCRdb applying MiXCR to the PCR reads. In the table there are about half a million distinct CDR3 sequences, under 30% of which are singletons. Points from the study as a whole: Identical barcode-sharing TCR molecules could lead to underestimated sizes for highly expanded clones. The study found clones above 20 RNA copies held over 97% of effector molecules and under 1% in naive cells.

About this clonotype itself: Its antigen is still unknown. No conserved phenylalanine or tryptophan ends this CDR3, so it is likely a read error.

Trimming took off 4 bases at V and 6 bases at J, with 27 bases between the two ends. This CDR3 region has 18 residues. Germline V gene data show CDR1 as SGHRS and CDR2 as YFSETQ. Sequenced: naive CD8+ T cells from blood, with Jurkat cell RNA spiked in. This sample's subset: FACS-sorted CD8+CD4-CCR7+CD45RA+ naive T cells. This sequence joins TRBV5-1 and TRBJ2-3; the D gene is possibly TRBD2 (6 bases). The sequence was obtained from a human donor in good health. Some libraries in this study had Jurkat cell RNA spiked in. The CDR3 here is CASSPELGGVSLWDTQYS. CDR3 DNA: TGCGCCAGCAGCCCAGAACTTGGCGGGGTATCCTTATGGGATACGCAGTATTCT.